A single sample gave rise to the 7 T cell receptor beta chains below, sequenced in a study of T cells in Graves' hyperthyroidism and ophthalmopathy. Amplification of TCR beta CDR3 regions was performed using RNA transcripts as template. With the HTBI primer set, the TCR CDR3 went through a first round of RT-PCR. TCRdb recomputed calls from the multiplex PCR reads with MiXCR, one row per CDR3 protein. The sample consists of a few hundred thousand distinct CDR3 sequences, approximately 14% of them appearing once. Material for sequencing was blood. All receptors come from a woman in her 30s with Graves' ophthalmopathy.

The CDR3 is CASSLGRYSNQPQHF. CDR3 in DNA: TGTGCCAGTAGTTTGGGGAGATATAGCAATCAGCCCCAGCATTTT. The V call is TRBV19, the J call TRBJ1-5, with D unclear. V was clipped by 5 bases and J by 0 bases, with 11 bases between them. CDR3 size: 15 residues. Germline CDR1 is LNHDA and CDR2 is SQIVND (reference sequence).

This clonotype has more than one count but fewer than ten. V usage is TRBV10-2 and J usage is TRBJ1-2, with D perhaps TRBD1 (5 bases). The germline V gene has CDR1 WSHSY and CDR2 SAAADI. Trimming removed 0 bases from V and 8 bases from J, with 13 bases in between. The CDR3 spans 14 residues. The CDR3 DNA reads TGCGCCAGCAGTGAGTCGGGGCCGGAATGGGGCTACACCTTC. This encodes CASSESGPEWGYTF.

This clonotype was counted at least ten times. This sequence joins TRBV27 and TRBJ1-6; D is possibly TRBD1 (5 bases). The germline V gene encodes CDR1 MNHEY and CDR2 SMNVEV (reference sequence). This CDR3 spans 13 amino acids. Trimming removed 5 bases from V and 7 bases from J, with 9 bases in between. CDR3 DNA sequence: TGTGCCAGCAGTACATCAGGGAATTCACCCCTCCACTTT. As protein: CASSTSGNSPLHF.

CDR3 sequence reads: CSARNGELYGYTF. As DNA, the CDR3 is TGCAGTGCTAGAAACGGAGAACTCTATGGCTACACCTTC. J is TRBJ1-2 and V is TRBV20-1; D gene ambiguous. Germline V CDR1 and CDR2: DFQATT, SNEGSKA (reference sequence). V was cut by 2 bases and J by 4 bases, with 11 bases left in between. CDR3 size: 13 residues.

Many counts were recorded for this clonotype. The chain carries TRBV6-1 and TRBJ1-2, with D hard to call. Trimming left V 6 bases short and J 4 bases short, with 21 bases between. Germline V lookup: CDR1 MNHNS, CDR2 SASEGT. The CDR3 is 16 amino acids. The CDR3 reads CASSTPPDGPAYGYTF. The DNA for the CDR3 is TGTGCCAGCAGCACCCCCCCCGACGGACCGGCCTATGGCTACACCTTC.

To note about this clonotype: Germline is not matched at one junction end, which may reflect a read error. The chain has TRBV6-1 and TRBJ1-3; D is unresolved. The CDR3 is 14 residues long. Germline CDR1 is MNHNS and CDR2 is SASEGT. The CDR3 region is CASRTLRKRNAIYF. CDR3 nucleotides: TGTGCCAGCAGAACCCTACGAAAGAGAAACGCCATATATTTT.

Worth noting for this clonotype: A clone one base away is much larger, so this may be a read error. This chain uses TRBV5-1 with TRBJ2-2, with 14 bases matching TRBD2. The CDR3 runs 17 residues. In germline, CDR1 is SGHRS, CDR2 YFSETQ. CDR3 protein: CASSGGLAGGGTGELLF. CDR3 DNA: TGCGCCAGCAGCGGTGGACTAGCGGGGGGCGGAACCGGGGAGCTGCTTTTT.